This T cell receptor beta chain was profiled in a study of T-cell reconstitution after alpha-beta-depleted transplantation in children. The CDR3 is made up of 13 amino acids. With V trimmed by 2 bases and J by 6 bases, 1 base remained unmatched. Germline CDR1 MNHNS, CDR2 SASEGT. This clonotype was counted many times. A library of TCRbeta sequences, prepared with unique molecular identifiers, was generated. TCRdb analysed the PCR reads with MiXCR anew, one entry per CDR3 protein. The repertoire holds 450,000 to 500,000 distinct CDR3 sequences, with roughly an eighth as singletons. The sample in question was PBMCs from the stem cell graft donor, obtained from the stem cell graft. The chain joins TRBV6-1 to TRBJ2-1, with TRBD1 identical over 7 bases. The TCR sequence derives from a human donor who donated a stem cell graft to a child with combined immunodeficiency. The CDR3 nucleotides read TGTGCCAGCAGTGAATACAGGGGCAATGAGCAGTTCTTC. Amino acids: CASSEYRGNEQFF.